What follows is one T cell receptor (beta chain) and its context. No antigen is known for it. Base quality data are lacking; no much larger clone is found one base away. This entry comes from a study of long-term antiretroviral therapy in people with HIV (dated by TCRdb to between 2022 and 2023). About the investigation overall: The earliest samples were collected about a decade before the 2015 WHO recommendation for immediate ART, when ART was typically delayed until CD4 counts fell. This retrospective serial study examined whether starting ART and sustained HIV suppression were associated with changes in the composition and diversity of the TRB repertoire in peripheral blood. A total of over 150 cryopreserved PBMC samples came from approximately 30 adults with confirmed HIV infection and were collected serially over a mean of roughly 6 years (range 1-12). Among the 30 or so participants with HIV, about a dozen were female. Test extractions of a monoclonal T-cell line alongside a few dozen polyclonal samples showed no cross-contamination during QIAcube processing. On the study overall, not on this receptor specifically: Unsorted PBMC were profiled instead of sorted CD4+ and CD8+ T cells because pre-ART samples had limited cell numbers. Starting ART was linked to a significant rise in TRB diversity, yet even with long-term ART the diversity remained significantly lower than in transplant donor controls. The samples span the years 2004 to 2017, and the ART regimens used at that time may not be as effective as current regimens. At every time point, the repertoire was dominated by expanded TRB clones first identified before ART initiation, although this dominance fluctuated and, in many PLHIV, declined after ART. Inferences about post-ART repertoire changes are limited because no data were available on ART adherence, viral resistance or therapy changes. Owing to limited PBMC availability, only the TCR beta chain was sequenced, without alpha chain pairing. CDR3 length ranges in HIV repertoires were narrower than in controls, and network structure suggested an antigen-experienced repertoire with only a slight naive shift after ART.

Participants were included only if at least one PBMC sample before ART initiation and at least two post-ART samples were available. All participants with HIV were treated in the United States of America. Cryopreserved samples of about 0.9-11 million PBMC were thawed and washed before DNA extraction. At the time of the earliest PBMC sample, participants with HIV were aged between about 23 and 54 years. Each participant contributed PBMC samples from 1-4 timepoints before ART initiation and 2-8 timepoints after ART initiation, with a median of 7 samples. For every participant, serial HIV viral load, CD4+ T-cell count, ART history and demographic data were obtained. Genomic DNA was extracted from unsorted PBMC with a Qiagen kit on a QIAcube, with processing performed in batches of 12 samples. From the germline V gene, CDR1 is SGHTS and CDR2 is YDEGEE. The cysteine opens and the phenylalanine closes a CDR3 of 17 amino acids. The entry retains the CDR3 DNA only, 51 bases that are in frame from base 1. V has 0 bases trimmed and J has 2 bases trimmed; junction bases matching no gene number 10.

The immunoSEQ hsTCRB v3.0 assay was used at survey level resolution for TRB variable region sequencing. A depth of roughly 35,000-55,000 T-cell genomes per sample was targeted for TRB sequencing. Pooled TRB libraries were sequenced on an Illumina MiSeq with a v3 150-cycle kit. In the paper's pipeline: Repertoire analysis was performed in R inside a reproducible Nextflow workflow that covered QC, data transformation and analysis. Custom analyses were implemented in LymphoSeq2, an R package for AIRR-Seq data exploration. Several samples that yielded fewer than 5000 total TRB sequences were excluded, so that around 190 HIV repertoires were analyzed. Among the 180 to 200 HIV repertoires that were kept, around 60 were collected before ART initiation and 120 to 140 were collected after ART initiation. Repertoires were downsampled to 5000 TRB nucleotide sequences, with summary statistics averaged over 100 downsampling iterations. Only TRB sequences with CDR3 regions of at least seven amino acids were retained for analysis. A Shannon entropy-derived clonality score and the Gini coefficient were used to measure diversity. In the repertoire networks, any two of the top 5000 CDR3 amino acid sequences were linked whenever the two sequences differed by an edit distance of one. For TRB CDR3 amino acid sequences, antigen specificity groups and MHC restriction were predicted with GLIPH2. To flag known CMV, EBV, HIV or tissue antigen associations, CDR3 amino acid sequences were matched against VDJdb and McPAS-TCR. Pre-ART, post-ART and control groups were compared with Wilcoxon signed-rank tests and Holm-Bonferroni correction. The clones in this table, taken by TCRdb from immuneACCESS, are in-frame only. Not every clone is retained; where verified, under half of the shortfall comes from an unresolved V gene, and the cause of the rest is unknown. The V and J calls and clone size come from that table; D and trimming were worked out from the DNA. The sample has about 33,000 clones on record, approximately 80% of them singletons. The ten largest clones represent approximately 8% of the sample.

Recombination linked TRBV5-8 to TRBJ2-5, and TRBD1 aligns with 7 junction nucleotides. The receptor was derived from a woman between 45 and 60 years old with HIV. Sequenced material: unsorted PBMCs, taken 3.1 years after starting antiretroviral therapy. The sequenced DNA is TGTGCCAGCAGCTTGGCTTTCTTGACAGGGAATCAAGAGACCCAGTACTTC. Its protein reads: CASSLAFLTGNQETQYF.